The 17 T cell receptor beta chains listed next were all sequenced from one sample in a study of graft-versus-host responses after intestinal transplantation. Their specific antigens are unknown. Produced via immunoSEQ multiplex PCR; TCRdb's table is partial and in-frame only. This sample has about 100,000 clones; roughly 87% occur once, and the top ten carry over 0.75%. The sequenced sample was unstimulated CD4+ T cells sorted from spleen or lymph node cells, obtained before transplant. The receptors here all came from a human donor who was the organ donor for an intestinal transplant.

The chain recombines TRBV5-1 with TRBJ2-7, with 8 bases identical to TRBD1. This CDR3 is 16 amino acids long. V lost 4 bases, J lost 3 bases, and 12 bases stayed unmatched. Per germline, CDR1 SGHRS and CDR2 YFSETQ. Written as DNA, the CDR3 is TGCGCCAGCAGCCCAACCGTAGACAGGGGAGTCTACGAGCAGTACTTC. It encodes CASSPTVDRGVYEQYF.

The J gene is TRBJ2-1, the V gene TRBV6-6, with D possibly matching TRBD1 (5 bases). CDR1 is MNHNY and CDR2 is SVGAGI in the germline V gene (reference sequence). Trimming cost V 7 bases and J 9 bases, with 19 bases left between them. This CDR3 has 14 residues. The CDR3 sequence is CASTALRVLGEQFF. CDR3 nucleotide sequence: TGTGCCAGCACCGCCCTCAGGGTCTTGGGTGAGCAGTTCTTC.

The chain links TRBV28 to TRBJ2-7; no firm D call. V lost 3 bases, J lost 0 bases, and 12 bases lay in between. In germline, CDR1 is MDHEN, CDR2 SYDVKM. CDR3 size: 15 residues. This CDR3 reads CASSFLVPASYEQYF. The CDR3 bases are TGTGCCAGCAGTTTTCTCGTTCCAGCCTCCTACGAGCAGTACTTC. Looking up the rest from reference TRBV28 and TRBJ2-7 gives the full variable domain: DVKVTQSSRYLVKRTGEKVFLECVQDMDHENMFWYRQDPGLGLRLIYFSYDVKMKEKGDIPEGYSVSREKKERFSLILESASTNQTSMYLCASSFLVPASYEQYFGPGTRLTVT.

The genes are TRBV7-9 and TRBJ2-3, with 8 bases fitting TRBD2. The junction had 6 bases not matched to a gene; V was cut back by 4 bases and J by 3 bases. Germline lookup yields CDR1 SEHNR and CDR2 FQNEAQ (reference sequence). This CDR3 comprises 15 residues. CDR3 amino acids: CASSSGGGGTDTQYF. CDR3 bases: TGTGCCAGCAGCTCCGGGGGCGGGGGGACAGATACGCAGTATTTT.

The chain links TRBV11-2 to TRBJ2-7; perhaps TRBD1 as D (5 bases). CDR1 and CDR2 (germline): SGHAT, FQNNGV. The V end was cut by 7 bases, the J end by 6 bases, with 16 bases between. This CDR3 comprises 13 residues. CDR3 sequence (DNA): TGTGCCAGCAATCAGCAGGGCTTGGGCGAGCAGTACTTC. Protein: CASNQQGLGEQYF.

This chain links TRBV30 with TRBJ1-6, with D hard to call. The CDR3 totals 12 residues. CDR1 is GTSNPN and CDR2 is SVGIG in the germline V gene (reference sequence). V shed 3 bases and J shed 10 bases, with 10 bases lying between them. The DNA for the CDR3 is TGTGCCTGGAGAGAGGCCGAATCACCCCTCCACTTT. Translated, it gives CAWREAESPLHF.

A few counts support this clone. V usage is TRBV10-2 and J usage is TRBJ2-7; no clear D gene. The CDR3 is made up of 11 amino acids. From germline, CDR1 is WSHSY and CDR2 SAAADI. The V and J ends lost 3 bases and 10 bases respectively, with 10 bases between them. The CDR3 sequence is CASSEVGFQYF. CDR3 nucleotides: TGCGCCAGCAGTGAAGTTGGTTTCCAGTACTTC.

Comments on this clone: Other DNA sequences in this specimen translate into the identical CDR3. The chain is built from TRBV9 and TRBJ2-2; 9 nucleotides agree with TRBD1. CDR3 length: 18 amino acids. Germline V gene sequence: CDR1 SGDLS, CDR2 YYNGEE. V lost 7 bases and J lost 5; bases outside the gene matches: 18. The chain's CDR3 is CASSTRRGQGRGTGELFF. For the CDR3, the DNA is TGTGCCAGCTCAACCAGGCGGGGACAGGGCCGGGGAACCGGGGAGCTGTTTTTT.

This chain joins TRBV28 and TRBJ1-4; possible D gene TRBD1, 5 bases. V lost 2 bases and J lost 5, with 21 bases in between. From germline, CDR1 is MDHEN and CDR2 SYDVKM. This CDR3 spans 18 amino acids. The CDR3 spells CASSLGQWRRRENEKLFF. The DNA for the CDR3 is TGTGCCAGCAGTTTAGGACAATGGAGACGGCGAGAGAATGAAAAACTGTTTTTT.

The table lists this clone with a count of one. This chain connects TRBV20-1 to TRBJ1-2, with 9 bases identical to TRBD1. The junction had 4 bases not matched to a gene; V was cut back by 7 bases and J by 7 bases. CDR3 length: 11 residues. Germline lookup yields CDR1 DFQATT and CDR2 SNEGSKA (reference sequence). CDR3 coding DNA: TGCAGTGGGGGACAGGGATCTGGCTACACCTTC. Amino acid sequence: CSGGQGSGYTF.

This chain joins TRBV6-1 and TRBJ2-5; D unresolved. The CDR3 length is 13 residues. Trimming left V 5 bases short and J 1 base short, with 8 bases between. The germline V gene encodes CDR1 MNHNS and CDR2 SASEGT. CDR3 nucleotides: TGTGCCAGCAGTAGAATTCGCCAAGAGACCCAGTACTTC. Protein: CASSRIRQETQYF.

The J gene is TRBJ1-2, the V gene TRBV11-2; TRBD1 might be the D (5 bases). The V gene lost 6 bases and the J gene lost 4 bases, with 12 bases spanning the gap. Germline V gene data show CDR1 as SGHAT and CDR2 as FQNNGV. The CDR3 consists of 13 residues. The CDR3 sequence is CASSLGGAYGYTF. The CDR3 coding sequence is TGTGCCAGCAGTTTGGGGGGAGCCTATGGCTACACCTTC.

The CDR3 is CASSQDAGGTNTGELFF. The CDR3 region has the DNA TGTGCCAGCAGCCAAGATGCGGGGGGGACGAACACCGGGGAGCTGTTTTTT. The chain links TRBV4-2 to TRBJ2-2; 9 bases are a match to TRBD2. V was clipped by 0 bases and J by 0 bases; unmatched bases: 2. This CDR3 comprises 17 residues. Germline V gene data show CDR1 as LGHNA and CDR2 as YNFKEQ.

The genes are TRBV18 and TRBJ1-1; D perhaps matches TRBD1 (5 bases). The CDR3 runs 16 residues. CDR1 KGHSH and CDR2 LQKENI come from the germline V gene. V shed 3 bases and J shed 0 bases, with 14 bases lying between them. The CDR3 coding sequence is TGTGCCAGCTCACCTCAAAGCGGGGCCATGAACACTGAAGCTTTCTTT. Translation gives CASSPQSGAMNTEAFF.

The rearrangement joins TRBV11-2 to TRBJ1-1; no firm D call. Deletions cut 5 bases from V and 2 bases from J, with 15 bases between. The germline gives CDR1 SGHAT, CDR2 FQNNGV. The CDR3 sequence is 15 residues long. The CDR3 DNA reads as TGTGCCAGCAGCCCCCTCATGGTATTAAACACTGAAGCTTTCTTT. This encodes CASSPLMVLNTEAFF.

J is TRBJ1-3 and V is TRBV18; TRBD1 aligns across 8 bases. The ends lost 3 bases at V and 0 bases at J; junction bases unmatched: 10. The CDR3 totals 18 residues. Looked up from germline, CDR1 is KGHSH and CDR2 is LQKENI. CDR3 residues: CASSPMRPGGDSGNTIYF. CDR3 nucleotides: TGTGCCAGCTCACCGATGAGGCCAGGGGGCGACTCTGGAAACACCATATATTTT.

The V and J genes are TRBV2 and TRBJ1-1; 9 nucleotides match TRBD1. CDR3 length equals 15 residues. The V segment lost 6 bases and the J segment 7 bases; nucleotides outside the gene matches: 12. Germline lookup yields CDR1 SNHLY and CDR2 FYNNEI. CDR3 amino acids: CASRHGQGPKLEAFF. CDR3 coding DNA: TGTGCCAGCAGGCATGGACAGGGGCCTAAACTTGAAGCTTTCTTT.